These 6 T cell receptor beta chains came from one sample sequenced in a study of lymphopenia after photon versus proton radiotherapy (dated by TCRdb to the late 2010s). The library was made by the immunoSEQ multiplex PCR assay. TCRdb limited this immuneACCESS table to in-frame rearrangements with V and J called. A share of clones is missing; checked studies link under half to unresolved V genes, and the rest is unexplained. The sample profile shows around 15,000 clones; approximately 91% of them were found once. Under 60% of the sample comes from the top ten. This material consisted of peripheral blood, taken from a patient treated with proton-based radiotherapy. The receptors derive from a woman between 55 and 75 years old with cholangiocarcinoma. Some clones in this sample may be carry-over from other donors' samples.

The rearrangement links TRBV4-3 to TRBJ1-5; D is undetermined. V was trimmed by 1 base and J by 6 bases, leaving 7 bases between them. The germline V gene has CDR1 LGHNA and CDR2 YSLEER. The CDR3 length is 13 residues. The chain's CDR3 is CASSQVTGQPQHF. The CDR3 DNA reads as TGCGCCAGCAGCCAAGTGACGGGTCAGCCCCAGCATTTT.

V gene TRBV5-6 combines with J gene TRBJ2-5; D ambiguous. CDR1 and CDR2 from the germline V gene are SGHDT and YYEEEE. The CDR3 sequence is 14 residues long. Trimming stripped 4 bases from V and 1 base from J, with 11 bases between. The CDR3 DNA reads TGTGCCAGCAGCACCTTTGGGCCCCAAGAGACCCAGTACTTC. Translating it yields CASSTFGPQETQYF.

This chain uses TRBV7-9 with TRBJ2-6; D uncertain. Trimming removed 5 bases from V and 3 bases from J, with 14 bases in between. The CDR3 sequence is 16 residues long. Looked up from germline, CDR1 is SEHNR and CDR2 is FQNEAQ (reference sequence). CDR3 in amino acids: CASSPVGLVGANVLTF. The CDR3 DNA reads TGTGCCAGCAGCCCGGTGGGTTTAGTTGGGGCCAACGTCCTGACTTTC.

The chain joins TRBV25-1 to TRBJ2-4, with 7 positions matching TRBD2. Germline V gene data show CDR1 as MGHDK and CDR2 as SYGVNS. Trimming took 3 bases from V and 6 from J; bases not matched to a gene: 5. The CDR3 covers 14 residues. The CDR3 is CASSDGGKGNIQYF. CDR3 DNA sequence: TGTGCCAGCAGTGACGGGGGGAAGGGAAACATTCAGTACTTC.

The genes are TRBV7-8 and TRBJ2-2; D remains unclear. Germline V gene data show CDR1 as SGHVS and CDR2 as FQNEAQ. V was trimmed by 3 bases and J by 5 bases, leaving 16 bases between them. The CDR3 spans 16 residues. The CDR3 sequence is CASSFSDNYGTGELFF. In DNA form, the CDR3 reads TGTGCCAGCAGCTTCTCCGACAATTATGGTACCGGGGAGCTGTTTTTT.

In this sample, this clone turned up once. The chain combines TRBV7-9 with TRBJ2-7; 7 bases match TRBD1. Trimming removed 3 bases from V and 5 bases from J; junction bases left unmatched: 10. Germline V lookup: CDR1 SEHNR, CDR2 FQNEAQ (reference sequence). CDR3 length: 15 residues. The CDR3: CASSFYRQGSNEQYF. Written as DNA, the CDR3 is TGTGCCAGCAGCTTCTATAGACAGGGTAGTAACGAGCAGTACTTC. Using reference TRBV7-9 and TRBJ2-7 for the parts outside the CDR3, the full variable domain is DTGVSQNPRHKITKRGQNVTFRCDPISEHNRLYWYRQTLGQGPEFLTYFQNEAQLEKSRLLSDRFSAERPKGSFSTLEIQRTEQGDSAMYLCASSFYRQGSNEQYFGPGTRLTVT.